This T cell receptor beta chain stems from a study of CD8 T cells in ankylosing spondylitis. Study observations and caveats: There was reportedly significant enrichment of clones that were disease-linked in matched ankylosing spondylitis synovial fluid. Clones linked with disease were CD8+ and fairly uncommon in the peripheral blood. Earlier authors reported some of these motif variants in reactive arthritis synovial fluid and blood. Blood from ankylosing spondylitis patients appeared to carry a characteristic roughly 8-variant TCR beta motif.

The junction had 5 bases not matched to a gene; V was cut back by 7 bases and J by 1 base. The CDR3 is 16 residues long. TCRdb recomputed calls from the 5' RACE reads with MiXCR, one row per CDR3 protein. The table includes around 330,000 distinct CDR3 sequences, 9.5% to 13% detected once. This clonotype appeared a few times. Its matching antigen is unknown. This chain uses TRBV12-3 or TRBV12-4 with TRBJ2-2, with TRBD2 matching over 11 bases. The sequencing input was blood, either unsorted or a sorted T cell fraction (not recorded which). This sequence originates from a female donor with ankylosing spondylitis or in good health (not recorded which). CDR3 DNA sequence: TGTGCCAGCATAAGGCTAGCGGGGGGGAACACCGGGGAGCTGTTTTTT. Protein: CASIRLAGGNTGELFF.